These T cell receptor beta chains were read from a single sample in a study of beta chain features in type 1 diabetes. The table came from immunoSEQ multiplex PCR; TCRdb's copy has only in-frame clones and leaves some out. The sample has around 300,000 clones; over 14% are singletons. Sequences were obtained from naive CD4+ T cells from blood. These receptors came from a man aged 18 to 30 with type 1 diabetes. The CDR3 runs from the conserved cysteine through the conserved F or W. A D gene is named only where the DNA matches it firmly. Clone size appears in some rows only: once, few, many, or a class for an expanded clone.

>TRBJ2-1|few|NA|TRBV11-2
CASSLVRDSYNEQFF
TGTGCCAGCAGCTTAGTAAGAGACTCCTACAATGAGCAGTTCTTC
>TRBJ1-1|few|NA|TRBV2
CASLYGTRTLNTEAFF
TGTGCCTCCCTCTATGGGACAAGGACTTTGAACACTGAAGCTTTCTTT
>TRBJ2-2|few|TRBD1|TRBV5-1
CATRTGGYTGELFF
TGCGCCACCAGGACAGGGGGTTACACCGGGGAGCTGTTTTTT
>TRBJ2-5|few|NA|TRBV6-6
CASSWHQETQYF
TGTGCCAGCAGTTGGCACCAGGAGACCCAGTACTTC
>TRBJ2-3|NA|TRBD2|TRBV30
CAWSRGTDTQYF
TGTGCCTGGTCGCGGGGGACAGATACGCAGTATTTT
>TRBJ2-5|NA|TRBD2|TRBV4-1
CASSHASGGRVETQYF
TGCGCCAGCAGCCACGCTAGCGGCGGGAGGGTGGAGACCCAGTACTTC
>TRBJ2-3|few|TRBD2|TRBV4-3
CASSQGTRRTSTDTQYF
TGCGCCAGCAGCCAAGGGACTAGACGAACTAGCACAGATACGCAGTATTTT
>TRBJ2-7|NA|NA|TRBV7-8
CASSFAYEQYF
TGTGCCAGCAGCTTCGCGTACGAGCAGTACTTC
>TRBJ2-2|NA|TRBD2|TRBV30
CAWTLRGLAGAGELFF
TGTGCCTGGACCTTACGGGGTCTAGCGGGAGCCGGGGAGCTGTTTTTT
>TRBJ2-7|few|NA|TRBV29-1
CSVEGRARREQYF
TGCAGCGTTGAAGGGAGGGCCCGGCGGGAGCAGTACTTC
>TRBJ2-1|NA|TRBD1|TRBV28
CASSLFPPTGDNEQFF
TGTGCCAGCAGTTTATTCCCCCCAACAGGGGACAATGAGCAGTTCTTC
>TRBJ2-1|few|NA|TRBV25-1
CASTHRTGGDEQFF
TGTGCCAGCACGCATCGGACGGGGGGCGATGAGCAGTTCTTC
>TRBJ2-3|once|TRBD1|TRBV4-1
CASSRGQGANTDTQYF
TGCGCCAGCAGCCGCGGACAGGGGGCGAATACAGATACGCAGTATTTT
>TRBJ2-4|NA|TRBD1|TRBV27
CASRGQGPRYF
TGTGCCAGCAGGGGACAGGGCCCAAGGTACTTC
>TRBJ2-7|few|TRBD1|TRBV30
CAWSRTGGYIYEQYF
TGTGCCTGGAGCAGGACAGGGGGCTATATCTACGAGCAGTACTTC
>TRBJ2-2|NA|NA|TRBV7-8
CASSLGSNTGELFF
TGTGCCAGCAGCTTGGGTAGCAACACCGGGGAGCTGTTTTTT
>TRBJ1-5|NA|NA|TRBV21-1
CASSKEVGETGGAVVANQPQHF
TGTGCCAGCAGCAAAGAAGTTGGCGAGACAGGGGGCGCGGTCGTGGCCAATCAGCCCCAGCATTTT
>TRBJ2-3|NA|NA|TRBV28
CASSLGTFGGTDTQYF
TGTGCCAGCAGCCTAGGGACCTTCGGAGGGACAGATACGCAGTATTTT
>TRBJ1-2|NA|NA|TRBV7-9
CASSLIPGRGISSGYTF
TGTGCCAGCAGCCTTATACCGGGTAGGGGAATTTCTTCTGGCTACACCTTC